The clone carrying this T cell receptor (beta chain) is deemed medium-sized. The data derive from a study of tumor and adjacent non-tumor tissue in lung cancer. About the study: Samples averaged around 4.2 million productive TCRbeta reads each.

Germline loops: CDR1 SGHNT, CDR2 YYREEE (reference sequence). The CDR3 contains 16 residues. V lost 6 bases, J lost 5 bases, and 20 bases lay in between. RNA was extracted from bulk tissue without any cell sorting. The normal lung tissue was taken more than 3 cm from the tumor edge. Three rounds of nested PCR, following a modified ARM-PCR protocol, produced the TCRbeta library. TCRdb redid the calling of the multiplex PCR reads with MiXCR, one entry per CDR3 protein. The table lists 60,000 to 65,000 distinct CDR3 sequences, roughly 60% of them singletons. This rearrangement joins TRBV5-4 to TRBJ2-2, with D possibly TRBD2 on 7 matching bases. This TCR was sampled from a man aged 70 or older with non-small cell lung cancer. Sequencing used distant non-tumor lung tissue. Here the CDR3 reads CASNSGGPTETGELFF. CDR3 bases: TGTGCCAGCAACTCGGGGGGCCCTACGGAGACCGGGGAGCTGTTTTTT.